These 27 T cell receptor beta chains came from one sample sequenced in a study of graft-versus-host responses after intestinal transplantation. These receptors lack a known antigen. Sequencing used immunoSEQ multiplex PCR; TCRdb keeps in-frame clones, though not all of them. The data show tens of thousands of clones, about four fifths seen once. This specimen was unstimulated CD4+ T cells sorted from spleen or lymph node cells, taken before transplant. These receptors originate from a human donor who was the organ donor for an intestinal transplant.

The chain is built from TRBV19 and TRBJ1-2; D is undetermined. The CDR3 has 14 residues. Germline loops: CDR1 LNHDA, CDR2 SQIVND (reference sequence). V was trimmed by 3 bases and J by 2 bases, leaving 10 bases between them. The CDR3 is CASSMQVTNYGYTF. The CDR3 DNA reads as TGTGCCAGTAGTATGCAGGTCACGAACTATGGCTACACCTTC.

V is TRBV6-4 and J is TRBJ2-3, with D tentatively TRBD1 (6 bases). The V gene's germline CDR1 is MRHNA and CDR2 SNTAGT. With 4 bases removed from V and 0 bases from J, the gap between germline ends came to 8 bases. This CDR3 is built from 14 residues. The CDR3 nucleotides are TGTGCCAGCAGTGTAACAGGGAGCACAGATACGCAGTATTTT. Encoded protein: CASSVTGSTDTQYF.

V gene TRBV28 combines with J gene TRBJ1-2; D is unclear. This CDR3 has 17 amino acids. V lost 6 bases, J lost 0 bases, and 20 bases lay in between. Germline-derived CDR1 and CDR2 are MDHEN and SYDVKM. This CDR3 is CASRVGRSPLPNYGYTF. Here the CDR3 DNA reads TGTGCCAGCAGGGTCGGACGGAGCCCACTTCCTAACTATGGCTACACCTTC.

The chain has TRBV7-9 and TRBJ2-2; D remains ambiguous. The germline V gene has CDR1 SEHNR and CDR2 FQNEAQ (reference sequence). This CDR3 contains 13 residues. V gave up 2 bases and J gave up 5 bases, with 6 bases separating them. This chain's CDR3 is CASSLTVTGELFF. CDR3 nucleotide sequence: TGTGCCAGCAGCTTAACAGTTACCGGGGAGCTGTTTTTT.

The V call is TRBV28, the J call TRBJ1-4, with no clear D. The V and J ends lost 5 bases and 8 bases respectively, with 18 bases between them. The CDR3 spans 15 residues. The germline V gene has CDR1 MDHEN and CDR2 SYDVKM. CDR3 nucleotides: TGTGCCAGCAGTCCCCCCCTACGGGGTAGGGAAAAACTGTTTTTT. Translating gives CASSPPLRGREKLFF.

V gene TRBV7-9 combines with J gene TRBJ2-1; 12 positions match TRBD1. CDR3 length: 15 residues. Germline CDR1 SEHNR, CDR2 FQNEAQ (reference sequence). V shed 5 bases, J shed 7 bases, and the junction held 6 bases outside the gene matches. CDR3: CASSHRDRGLNEQFF. CDR3 DNA sequence: TGTGCCAGCAGCCACCGGGACAGGGGGCTTAATGAGCAGTTCTTC.

This clone was counted a single time. This chain connects TRBV19 to TRBJ1-5; D is uncertain. Germline CDR1 is LNHDA and CDR2 is SQIVND (reference sequence). CDR3 size: 15 residues. Trimming took off 3 bases at V and 1 base at J, with 10 bases between the two ends. The CDR3 reads CASSIRATSNQPQHF. The CDR3 DNA is TGTGCCAGTAGTATCCGGGCCACGAGCAATCAGCCCCAGCATTTT.

The chain recombines TRBV4-1 with TRBJ1-2; no clear D gene. CDR3 size: 15 residues. Trimming took 0 bases from V and 5 from J, leaving 13 bases between them. CDR1 is MGHRA and CDR2 is YSYEKL in the germline V gene. In nucleotides, the CDR3 is TGCGCCAGCAGCCAAGATTCCCTGGACTTATATGGCTACACCTTC. Translating gives CASSQDSLDLYGYTF.

The V call is TRBV6-1, the J call TRBJ1-3; possibly TRBD1 for D (6 bases). The CDR3 sequence is 15 residues long. The germline gives CDR1 MNHNS, CDR2 SASEGT. The V gene lost 0 bases and the J gene lost 3 bases, with 9 bases spanning the gap. CDR3 sequence reads: CASSEAQGGGNTIYF. CDR3 nucleotides: TGTGCCAGCAGTGAAGCACAGGGCGGTGGAAACACCATATATTTT.

The chain has TRBV30 and TRBJ1-4; a possible D gene is TRBD1 (6 bases). Germline V lookup: CDR1 GTSNPN, CDR2 SVGIG (reference sequence). Trimming left V 0 bases short and J 6 bases short, with 14 bases between. The CDR3 has 15 residues. The DNA of the CDR3 is TGTGCCTGGAGTGTACGGTCGGGGGGCGATGAAAAACTGTTTTTT. Amino acids: CAWSVRSGGDEKLFF. The full variable domain, in which reference TRBV30 and TRBJ1-4 provide the parts outside the CDR3, is SQTIHQWPATLVQPVGSPLSLECTVEGTSNPNLYWYRQAAGRGLQLLFYSVGIGQISSEVPQNLSASRPQDRQFILSSKKLLLSDSGFYLCAWSVRSGGDEKLFFGSGTQLSVL.

This clone was observed once. The rearrangement joins TRBV4-2 to TRBJ2-1, with 7 nucleotides matching TRBD1. After removal of 5 bases from V and 6 bases from J, the junction contained 4 bases not matched to a gene. Germline CDR1 LGHNA, CDR2 YNFKEQ. The CDR3 length is 13 residues. For the CDR3, the DNA is TGTGCCAGCAGCATGACAGGGTTCAATGAGCAGTTCTTC. This gives the protein CASSMTGFNEQFF.

V is TRBV7-2 and J is TRBJ2-3; D gene uncertain. The germline V and J ends were trimmed by 1 base and 2 bases, with 10 bases remaining between them. The CDR3 extends over 15 amino acids. Germline V gene data show CDR1 as SGHTA and CDR2 as FQGNSA. The CDR3 spells CASSLGQILTDTQYF. CDR3 nucleotide sequence: TGTGCCAGCAGCTTAGGGCAGATTCTCACAGATACGCAGTATTTT.

CDR3 in amino acids: CASSKTRSEQFF. The CDR3 DNA is TGTGCCAGCAGCAAAACCCGAAGTGAGCAGTTCTTC. The chain joins TRBV21-1 to TRBJ2-1. TRBV21-1 is labeled a pseudogene. The CDR3 contains 12 residues.

The chain uses TRBV5-1 and TRBJ2-3; TRBD2 aligns across 7 bases. CDR3 size: 16 residues. Trimming removed 4 bases from V and 5 bases from J; junction bases left unmatched: 13. Per the germline V gene, CDR1 is SGHRS and CDR2 is YFSETQ. CDR3 residues: CASSLLMGGPQDTQYF. In DNA form, the CDR3 reads TGCGCCAGCAGCCTCCTTATGGGAGGGCCTCAAGATACGCAGTATTTT.

This chain joins TRBV5-4 and TRBJ2-3; D is possibly TRBD1 or TRBD2 (5 bases each). The CDR3 has 13 amino acids. Germline-derived CDR1 and CDR2 are SGHNT and YYREEE (reference sequence). V shed 4 bases and J shed 2 bases, with 8 bases lying between them. CDR3 DNA sequence: TGTGCCAGCAGCCGAGGGGACACAGATACGCAGTATTTT. The encoded protein is CASSRGDTDTQYF.

This rearrangement joins TRBV6-5 to TRBJ2-2, with D tentatively TRBD2 (6 bases). Germline CDR1 and CDR2: MNHEY and SVGAGI. This CDR3 is built from 15 residues. Trimming removed 6 bases at V and 3 bases at J, with 14 bases between. The chain's CDR3 is CASRRASVYTGELFF. The CDR3 coding sequence is TGTGCCAGCAGACGAGCTAGCGTGTACACCGGGGAGCTGTTTTTT.

The chain uses TRBV19 and TRBJ1-2; D might be TRBD1 (6 bases). The germline V and J ends were trimmed by 3 bases and 0 bases, with 11 bases remaining between them. Germline values: CDR1 LNHDA, CDR2 SQIVND (reference sequence). The CDR3 extends over 15 amino acids. CDR3 nucleotide sequence: TGTGCCAGTAGTATTACCAGGGGAGCTAACTATGGCTACACCTTC. Translated: CASSITRGANYGYTF. Using reference TRBV19 and TRBJ1-2 for the parts outside the CDR3, the full variable domain is DGGITQSPKYLFRKEGQNVTLSCEQNLNHDAMYWYRQDPGQGLRLIYYSQIVNDFQKGDIAEGYSVSREKKESFPLTVTSAQKNPTAFYLCASSITRGANYGYTFGSGTRLTVV.

The rearrangement uses TRBV5-1 and TRBJ2-2; 9 nucleotides agree with TRBD2. The V and J ends lost 5 bases and 1 base, in that order; junction bases with no gene match: 6. This CDR3 region has 16 residues. Germline V lookup: CDR1 SGHRS, CDR2 YFSETQ. CDR3 nucleotides: TGCGCCAGCAGTTCACTAGCGGGCATGAACACCGGGGAGCTGTTTTTT. Translation: CASSSLAGMNTGELFF.

The rearrangement links TRBV5-1 to TRBJ2-4; 11 nucleotides align to TRBD1. Per germline, CDR1 SGHRS and CDR2 YFSETQ. The CDR3 spans 13 residues. The V gene end was trimmed by 5 bases and the J gene end by 7 bases; junction bases not matched to a gene: 2. CDR3 nucleotides: TGCGCCAGCAGAGGACAGGGGGCGAACATTCAGTACTTC. Protein product: CASRGQGANIQYF.

The CDR3 spells CASSLAPIYEQYF. The CDR3 nucleotides read TGTGCCAGCAGCTTAGCCCCAATCTACGAGCAGTACTTC. The chain is built from TRBV11-3 and TRBJ2-7; no reliable D call. The CDR3 runs to 13 residues. With 1 base removed from V and 3 bases from J, the gap between germline ends came to 7 bases. Germline-derived CDR1 and CDR2 are SGHNT and YENEEA.

CDR3 residues: CARTGLVTYEQYF. The CDR3, as DNA: TGTGCCAGAACGGGACTAGTCACCTACGAGCAGTACTTC. The rearrangement links TRBV19 to TRBJ2-7; 8 bases fit TRBD2. Trimming cost V 9 bases and J 2 bases; bases outside gene matches: 6. The CDR3 is 13 amino acids. Per germline, CDR1 LNHDA and CDR2 SQIVND (reference sequence). The variable domain in full, completed from reference TRBV19 and TRBJ2-7, reads DGGITQSPKYLFRKEGQNVTLSCEQNLNHDAMYWYRQDPGQGLRLIYYSQIVNDFQKGDIAEGYSVSREKKESFPLTVTSAQKNPTAFYLCARTGLVTYEQYFGPGTRLTVT.

The CDR3 here is CATSRVSGFLSGANVLTF. The CDR3 coding sequence is TGTGCCACCAGCAGAGTTTCAGGGTTTCTCTCTGGGGCCAACGTCCTGACTTTC. This chain uses TRBV15 with TRBJ2-6; tentative D call: TRBD1 (5 bases). CDR1 is LNHNV, CDR2 YYDKDF, per germline (reference sequence). The CDR3 runs to 18 residues. The V end lost 1 base, the J end lost 0 bases, and 13 bases lay between the germline ends.

The CDR3 sequence is CASSHTNYGYTF. As DNA, the CDR3 is TGTGCCAGCTCACACACTAACTATGGCTACACCTTC. This sequence joins TRBV18 and TRBJ1-2; unclear D gene. Germline V gene lookup returns CDR1 KGHSH and CDR2 LQKENI. CDR3 length: 12 amino acids. V shed 4 bases and J shed 0 bases, with 3 bases lying between them.

The V gene is TRBV21-1, the J gene TRBJ2-2; the D call of TRBD2 is as the table states it, not checked on the DNA. TRBV21-1 constitutes a pseudogene. The CDR3 loop spans 19 amino acids. The CDR3: CASSKKSRAVRPNTGELFF. The CDR3 nucleotides read TGTGCCAGCAGCAAAAAATCCCGAGCCGTGCGGCCGAACACCGGGGAGCTGTTTTTT.

This chain uses TRBV6-5 with TRBJ2-7, with 8 bases that match TRBD2. From germline, CDR1 is MNHEY and CDR2 SVGAGI. The CDR3 is made up of 15 amino acids. The J segment lost 1 base and the V segment lost 5 bases, leaving 7 bases of the junction unmatched. CDR3 DNA: TGTGCCAGCAGTCAACTTAGCGGGAATTCCTACGAGCAGTACTTC. Translated: CASSQLSGNSYEQYF.

J is TRBJ2-7 and V is TRBV6-6; D gene uncertain. Looked up from germline, CDR1 is MNHNY and CDR2 is SVGAGI (reference sequence). V gave up 2 bases and J gave up 2 bases, with 4 bases separating them. This CDR3 spans 12 amino acids. CDR3 protein: CASSYKTYEQYF. CDR3 nucleotides: TGTGCCAGCAGTTACAAGACCTACGAGCAGTACTTC.

V and J are TRBV29-1 and TRBJ2-3; 7 bases align to TRBD2. Looked up from germline, CDR1 is SQVTM and CDR2 is ANQGSEA. V lost 6 bases, J lost 4 bases, and 4 bases stayed unmatched. The CDR3 consists of 12 residues. The CDR3, as DNA: TGCAGCGTCGCCCGGGAGGCAGATACGCAGTATTTT. Translating it yields CSVAREADTQYF.